This T cell receptor (beta chain) came from a study of T cell repertoires in cytomegalovirus infection. This CDR3 region has 14 residues. Per germline, CDR1 DFQATT and CDR2 SNEGSKA (reference sequence). The ends lost 4 bases at V and 0 bases at J; junction bases unmatched: 3. Comments on this clonotype: Its target is not known.

From the reads, TCRdb called clonotypes with MiXCR, one entry per CDR3 protein. The table lists about 920,000 distinct CDR3 sequences, more than 25% of them singletons. The receptor was derived from a human donor in good health (CMV status not recorded). Some clones in this sample may be carry-over from other donors' samples. This sample comprised cultured CD8+ T cells from PBMCs, obtained from culture after CMV antigen stimulation. The rearrangement joins TRBV20-1 to TRBJ2-1, with TRBD2 matching over 7 bases. CDR3 coding DNA: TGCAGTGCTAACATAGCGGGCTCCTACAATGAGCAGTTCTTC. Translated, it gives CSANIAGSYNEQFF.